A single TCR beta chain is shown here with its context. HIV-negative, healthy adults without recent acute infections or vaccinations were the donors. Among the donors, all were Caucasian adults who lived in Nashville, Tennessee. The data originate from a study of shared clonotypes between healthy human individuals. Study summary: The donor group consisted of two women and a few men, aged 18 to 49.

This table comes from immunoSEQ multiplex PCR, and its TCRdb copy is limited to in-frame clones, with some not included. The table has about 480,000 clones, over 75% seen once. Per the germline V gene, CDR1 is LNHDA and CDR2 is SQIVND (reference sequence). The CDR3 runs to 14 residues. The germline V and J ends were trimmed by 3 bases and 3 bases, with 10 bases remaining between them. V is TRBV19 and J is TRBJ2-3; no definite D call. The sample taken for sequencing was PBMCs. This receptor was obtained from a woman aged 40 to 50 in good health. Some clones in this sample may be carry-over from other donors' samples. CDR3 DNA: TGTGCCAGTAGTATGTGGGAACTTACAGATACGCAGTATTTT. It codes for CASSMWELTDTQYF.